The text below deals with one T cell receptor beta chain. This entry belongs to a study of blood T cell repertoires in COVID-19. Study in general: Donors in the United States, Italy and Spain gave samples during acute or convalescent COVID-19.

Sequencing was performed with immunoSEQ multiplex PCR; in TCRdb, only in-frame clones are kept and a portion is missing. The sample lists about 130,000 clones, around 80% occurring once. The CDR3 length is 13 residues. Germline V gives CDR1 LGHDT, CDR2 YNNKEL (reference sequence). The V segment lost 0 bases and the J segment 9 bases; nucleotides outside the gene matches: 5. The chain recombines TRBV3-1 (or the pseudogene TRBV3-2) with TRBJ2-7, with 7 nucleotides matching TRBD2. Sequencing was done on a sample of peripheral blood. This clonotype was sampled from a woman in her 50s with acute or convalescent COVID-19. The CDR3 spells CASSQETGGLQYF. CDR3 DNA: TGTGCCAGCAGCCAAGAGACGGGGGGTCTGCAGTACTTC.